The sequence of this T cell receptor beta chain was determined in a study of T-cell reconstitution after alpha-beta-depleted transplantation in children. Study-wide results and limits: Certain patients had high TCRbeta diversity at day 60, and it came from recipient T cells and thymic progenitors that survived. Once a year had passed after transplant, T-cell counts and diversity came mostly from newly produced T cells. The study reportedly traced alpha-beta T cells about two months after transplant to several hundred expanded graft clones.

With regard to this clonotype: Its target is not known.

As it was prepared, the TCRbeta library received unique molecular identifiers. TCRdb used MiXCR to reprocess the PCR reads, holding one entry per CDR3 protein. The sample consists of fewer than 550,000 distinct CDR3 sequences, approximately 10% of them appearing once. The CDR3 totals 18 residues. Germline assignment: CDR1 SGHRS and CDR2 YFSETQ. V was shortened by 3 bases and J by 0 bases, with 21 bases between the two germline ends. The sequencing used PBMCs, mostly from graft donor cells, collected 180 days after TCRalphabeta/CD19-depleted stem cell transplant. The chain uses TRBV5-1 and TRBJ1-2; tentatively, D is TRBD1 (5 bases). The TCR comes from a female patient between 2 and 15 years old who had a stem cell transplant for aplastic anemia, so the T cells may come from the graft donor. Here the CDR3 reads CASSSRPFRQNSNYGYTF. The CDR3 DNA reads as TGCGCCAGCAGCTCCCGGCCTTTTCGACAGAATTCTAACTATGGCTACACCTTC.